These 29 T cell receptor beta chains were all obtained from the same sample, sequenced in a study of blood T cells in healthy people across ages. A sample-barcoded 5' primer and a J-beta primer mix were used in a second PCR of roughly 6 to 11 cycles. TCRdb used MiXCR to reprocess the 5' RACE reads, holding one entry per CDR3 protein. The table has about 830,000 distinct CDR3 sequences, around 62% seen once. The sample taken for sequencing was blood. The receptor set was obtained from a man aged 25 to 45 in good health.

This clonotype appeared a few times. The chain uses TRBV7-9 and TRBJ2-3; no firm D call. The CDR3 sequence is 13 residues long. The V end lost 5 bases, the J end lost 6 bases, and 12 bases lay between the germline ends. Germline CDR1 is SEHNR and CDR2 is FQNEAQ (reference sequence). CDR3 sequence (DNA): TGTGCCAGCAGCCCGCCAGTGGGGGATACGCAGTATTTT. Amino acids: CASSPPVGDTQYF.

The V call is TRBV21-1, the J call TRBJ1-2; the table gives TRBD1 as D, unverified against the DNA. TRBV21-1 counts as a pseudogene. This CDR3 is 13 amino acids long. The CDR3 loop is CASTLAGNYGYTF. The DNA for the CDR3 is TGTGCCAGCACCCTGGCCGGGAACTATGGCTACACCTTC.

The table lists this clonotype with a few counts. This rearrangement joins TRBV4-1 to TRBJ2-5, with a weak D call TRBD2 (6 bases). Germline V gene lookup returns CDR1 MGHRA and CDR2 YSYEKL. The CDR3 spans 18 residues. Trimming removed 0 bases from V and 1 base from J, with 18 bases in between. CDR3 sequence reads: CASSQEGTVSSLQETQYF. In DNA form, the CDR3 reads TGCGCCAGCAGCCAAGAGGGGACTGTATCGAGTCTCCAAGAGACCCAGTACTTC.

This clonotype was counted between two and nine times. The chain joins TRBV5-1 to TRBJ2-7; a weak D match, TRBD1 (7 bases). From germline, CDR1 is SGHRS and CDR2 YFSETQ. The CDR3 totals 15 residues. Trimming pared 7 bases from V and 2 bases from J, leaving 19 bases between. The CDR3 loop is CASAKGGGRAYEQYF. CDR3 nucleotides: TGCGCCAGCGCCAAAGGAGGGGGCCGAGCCTACGAGCAGTACTTC.

The rearrangement joins TRBV5-1 to TRBJ2-1; the match to TRBD2 covers 15 bases. V was clipped by 4 bases and J by 9 bases; unmatched bases: 11. The germline gives CDR1 SGHRS, CDR2 YFSETQ. The CDR3 consists of 17 residues. DNA for the CDR3: TGCGCCAGCAGCCCCGGGACTAGCGGGGGGCAGGCGGGTGAGCAGTTCTTC. It yields the protein CASSPGTSGGQAGEQFF.

V and J are TRBV7-2 and TRBJ1-2; no definite D call. This CDR3 contains 15 residues. Germline CDR1 reads SGHTA; CDR2 reads FQGNSA. V shed 1 base and J shed 8 bases, with 17 bases lying between them. CDR3: CASSLDSGDRVGYTF. DNA for the CDR3: TGTGCCAGCAGCTTAGATTCTGGGGATCGGGTAGGCTACACCTTC.

V gene TRBV7-2 combines with J gene TRBJ2-5; D unresolved. V gave up 0 bases and J gave up 2 bases, with 7 bases separating them. This CDR3 contains 14 residues. CDR1 and CDR2 from the germline V gene are SGHTA and FQGNSA. As DNA, the CDR3 is TGTGCCAGCAGCTTAGCTTACGGGCAAGAGACCCAGTACTTC. As protein: CASSLAYGQETQYF.

Comments on this clonotype: Its ends do not fully match the called genes, so a read error is possible. The chain joins TRBV4-3 to TRBJ1-4; D is undetermined. The germline V gene has CDR1 LGHNA and CDR2 YSLEER. This CDR3 is 15 amino acids long. This chain's CDR3 is CASGQVGVSEEKLFF. The CDR3 region has the DNA TGCGCCAGCGGCCAAGTAGGTGTTTCGGAGGAAAAACTGTTTTTT.

The J gene is TRBJ2-3, the V gene TRBV9; D gene uncertain. The V end lost 5 bases, the J end lost 5 bases, and 12 bases lay between the germline ends. Germline CDR1 and CDR2: SGDLS and YYNGEE. This CDR3 is 13 amino acids long. The CDR3: CASSGTLLDTQYF. CDR3 nucleotide sequence: TGTGCCAGCAGTGGAACTCTACTAGATACGCAGTATTTT.

The chain recombines TRBV30 with TRBJ2-1; the D gene is possibly TRBD2 (5 bases). This CDR3 has 14 residues. The germline gives CDR1 GTSNPN, CDR2 SVGIG (reference sequence). Trimming removed 0 bases at V and 10 bases at J, with 16 bases between. Here the CDR3 DNA reads TGTGCCTGGAGTGTAGGTCAGACTACAAGAGAGCAGTTCTTC. This sequence encodes CAWSVGQTTREQFF.

Many counts were recorded for this clonotype. This chain links TRBV28 with TRBJ2-7; D is possibly TRBD1 or TRBD2 (5 bases each). The length of the CDR3 is 16 residues. Per germline, CDR1 MDHEN and CDR2 SYDVKM. Trimming pared 6 bases from V and 2 bases from J, leaving 20 bases between. This CDR3 is CASRPGSRGETYEQYF. In nucleotides, the CDR3 is TGTGCCAGCAGACCCGGATCGAGGGGAGAGACCTACGAGCAGTACTTC. The full variable domain, completed using reference TRBV28 and TRBJ2-7, is DVKVTQSSRYLVKRTGEKVFLECVQDMDHENMFWYRQDPGLGLRLIYFSYDVKMKEKGDIPEGYSVSREKKERFSLILESASTNQTSMYLCASRPGSRGETYEQYFGPGTRLTVT.

The sample holds one count of this clonotype. The chain links TRBV7-8 to TRBJ2-4; 11 nucleotides align to TRBD2. The DNA matches TRBJ2-7 better at its end, which makes the J call doubtful. The germline gives CDR1 SGHVS, CDR2 FQNEAQ. This CDR3 is 15 amino acids long. The CDR3 DNA is TGTGCCAGCAGCTTAGCGACTAGCGGGGTACACGAGCAGTACTTC. It translates to CASSLATSGVHEQYF.

V is TRBV9 and J is TRBJ2-7, with D uncertain. CDR1 SGDLS and CDR2 YYNGEE come from the germline V gene. The CDR3 contains 17 residues. The ends were cut back, 0 bases at V and 0 bases at J, with 16 bases in the middle. As DNA, the CDR3 is TGTGCCAGCAGCGTAGAACCCAGCGTCGCCTCCTCCTACGAGCAGTACTTC. Translating gives CASSVEPSVASSYEQYF.

A few counts support this clonotype. V usage is TRBV24-1 and J usage is TRBJ1-2; 7 positions agree with TRBD1. The V gene's germline CDR1 is KGHDR and CDR2 SFDVKD. This CDR3 has 13 residues. V lost 2 bases, J lost 4 bases, and 0 bases stayed unmatched. This chain's CDR3 is CATSDWDSYGYTF. CDR3 sequence (DNA): TGTGCCACCAGTGATTGGGACAGCTATGGCTACACCTTC.

V usage is TRBV25-1 and J usage is TRBJ1-1, with D possibly being TRBD1 (6 bases). V shed 2 bases and J shed 5 bases, with 15 bases lying between them. Germline V gives CDR1 MGHDK, CDR2 SYGVNS. The CDR3 runs to 15 residues. CDR3 DNA sequence: TGTGCCAGCAGTGAAATGAGGGGGGTTTCGACTGAAGCTTTCTTT. This codes for CASSEMRGVSTEAFF.

This clonotype was detected only once. The chain combines TRBV10-3 with TRBJ2-5; 11 bases match TRBD2. The germline V gene encodes CDR1 ENHRY and CDR2 SYGVKD. The CDR3 has 15 residues. The V gene end was trimmed by 4 bases and the J gene end by 2 bases; junction bases not matched to a gene: 3. CDR3 residues: CAISAPSGGQETQYF. The CDR3, as DNA: TGTGCCATCAGTGCACCTAGCGGGGGGCAAGAGACCCAGTACTTC.

The table lists this clonotype with a few counts. An end of the junction differs from the germline gene, which may be a read error. The chain uses TRBV18 and TRBJ2-1; either TRBD1 or TRBD2 may fit D (7 bases each). The CDR3 runs 15 residues. Germline CDR1 and CDR2: KGHSH and LQKENI. The CDR3 region is CACSPGGASRNEQFF. CDR3 nucleotides: TGTGCCTGCTCCCCAGGGGGGGCGTCGAGAAATGAGCAGTTCTTC.

This sequence joins TRBV4-2 and TRBJ1-2; D uncertain. Deletions cut 1 base from V and 10 bases from J, with 13 bases between. CDR1 LGHNA and CDR2 YNFKEQ come from the germline V gene. This CDR3 is built from 13 residues. DNA of the CDR3: TGTGCCAGCAGCCAAGTGGCAGAGGTTGACTACACCTTC. Its protein is CASSQVAEVDYTF.

The chain couples TRBV4-3 to TRBJ1-2, with 8 bases lining up with TRBD1. The V and J ends lost 1 base and 7 bases, in that order; junction bases with no gene match: 5. The germline CDR1 and CDR2 sequences are LGHNA and YSLEER. The CDR3 sequence is 14 residues long. The CDR3 nucleotides read TGCGCCAGCAGCCAAGTCAGGGGGCGGTCTGGCTACACCTTC. It encodes CASSQVRGRSGYTF.

The chain employs TRBV28 and TRBJ2-7, with D uncertain. The J call may be incorrect, as the DNA end agrees better with TRBJ2-5. CDR1 is MDHEN, CDR2 SYDVKM, per germline. The CDR3 loop spans 14 amino acids. The CDR3 protein is CASKVTVEAETQYF. DNA of the CDR3: TGTGCCAGCAAGGTCACAGTAGAGGCAGAGACCCAGTACTTC.

The rearrangement uses TRBV6-6 and TRBJ2-4; 7 bases line up with TRBD1. The assigned J gene may be wrong: the sequence end matches TRBJ2-7 better. From germline, CDR1 is MNHNY and CDR2 SVGAGI (reference sequence). The CDR3 extends over 14 amino acids. The CDR3 DNA is TGTGCCAGCAGGGATTCACAGGGGAACTACGAGCAGTACTTC. This translates into CASRDSQGNYEQYF.

A remark on this clonotype: The CDR3 ends on some other residue instead of the conserved phenylalanine or tryptophan, so this is likely a read error. CDR3 protein: CSARRGAGANVLTS. The DNA of the CDR3 is TGCAGTGCTAGAAGGGGGGCAGGGGCCAACGTCCTGACTTCC. V and J are TRBV20-1 and TRBJ2-6; TRBD1 or TRBD2 may be the D gene (6 bases each). V gave up 2 bases and J gave up 4 bases, with 9 bases separating them. The CDR3 consists of 14 residues. From germline, CDR1 is DFQATT and CDR2 SNEGSKA (reference sequence).

This clonotype was seen a single time. The chain recombines TRBV29-1 with TRBJ2-7, with TRBD1 identical over 7 bases. V shed 4 bases, J shed 0 bases, and the junction held 3 bases outside the gene matches. The CDR3 length is 13 residues. Germline assignment: CDR1 SQVTM and CDR2 ANQGSEA. The DNA of the CDR3 is TGCAGCGTTGGGACAGGTACCTCCTACGAGCAGTACTTC. Amino acids: CSVGTGTSYEQYF.

In this sample, this clonotype turned up once. The chain couples TRBV10-3 to TRBJ1-4; tentatively, D is TRBD1 (5 bases). CDR1 ENHRY and CDR2 SYGVKD come from the germline V gene. V shed 3 bases and J shed 8 bases, with 13 bases lying between them. The CDR3 runs to 14 residues. The CDR3 region has the DNA TGTGCCATCAGTGACCCCGACGACAGAGAAAAACTGTTTTTT. Translating it yields CAISDPDDREKLFF.

The genes are TRBV27 and TRBJ2-1; possible D gene TRBD2, 5 bases. CDR3 size: 14 residues. The germline V gene encodes CDR1 MNHEY and CDR2 SMNVEV (reference sequence). Trimming took 5 bases from V and 6 from J, leaving 14 bases between them. The DNA for the CDR3 is TGTGCCAGCAGTCTTGAACAGAGCGGCAATGAGCAGTTCTTC. Residues: CASSLEQSGNEQFF.

The chain employs TRBV18 and TRBJ1-2; D is ambiguous. The ends were cut back, 1 base at V and 3 bases at J, with 12 bases in the middle. The CDR3 has 15 residues. CDR1 KGHSH and CDR2 LQKENI come from the germline V gene. The CDR3 is CASSPQGVSDYGYTF. In nucleotides, the CDR3 is TGTGCCAGCTCACCACAGGGTGTGAGCGACTATGGCTACACCTTC. The whole variable domain, filled in from reference TRBV18 and TRBJ1-2, reads NAGVMQNPRHLVRRRGQEARLRCSPMKGHSHVYWYRQLPEEGLKFMVYLQKENIIDESGMPKERFSAEFPKEGPSILRIQQVVRGDSAAYFCASSPQGVSDYGYTFGSGTRLTVV.

A single count supports this clonotype. The chain is built from TRBV20-1 and TRBJ2-5; D possibly corresponds to TRBD2 (6 bases). The CDR3 runs 12 residues. Trimming left V 5 bases short and J 11 bases short, with 18 bases between. Per the germline V gene, CDR1 is DFQATT and CDR2 is SNEGSKA (reference sequence). CDR3 in amino acids: CSALAGPNEQYF. The CDR3 DNA reads as TGCAGTGCTCTCGCGGGGCCCAATGAGCAGTACTTC.

The chain combines TRBV4-2 with TRBJ2-5, with D possibly called TRBD1 or TRBD2 (5 bases each). There are 17 residues in the CDR3. Trimming took off 4 bases at V and 5 bases at J, with 23 bases between the two ends. Germline V gene lookup returns CDR1 LGHNA and CDR2 YNFKEQ. The CDR3 sequence is CASSPRDSASFWETQYF. For the CDR3, the DNA is TGTGCCAGCAGCCCCAGGGATAGCGCGAGTTTTTGGGAGACCCAGTACTTC.

This clonotype was seen just once. V is TRBV7-9 and J is TRBJ2-7, with D perhaps TRBD1 (6 bases). Trimming pared 8 bases from V and 0 bases from J, leaving 26 bases between. The CDR3 spans 18 residues. Germline-derived CDR1 and CDR2 are SEHNR and FQNEAQ (reference sequence). The CDR3 DNA sequence: TGTGCCAGCTTGAGTTATGACTTAGGGCAGGGGCACTCCTACGAGCAGTACTTC. It translates to CASLSYDLGQGHSYEQYF. The full variable domain, its missing parts supplied by reference TRBV7-9 and TRBJ2-7, is DTGVSQNPRHKITKRGQNVTFRCDPISEHNRLYWYRQTLGQGPEFLTYFQNEAQLEKSRLLSDRFSAERPKGSFSTLEIQRTEQGDSAMYLCASLSYDLGQGHSYEQYFGPGTRLTVT.